This T cell receptor (beta chain) was identified in a study of regulatory T cells in long-lasting Graves disease. On this clonotype: It may be a read error: a sequence one base away is much more abundant.

The V gene's germline CDR1 is SEHNR and CDR2 FQNEAQ (reference sequence). The CDR3 sequence is 13 residues long. With iRepertoire HTBI primers and Arm-PCR of CDR3 regions, TCR beta libraries were built. TCRdb reanalysed the multiplex PCR reads using MiXCR and keeps one entry per CDR3 protein. The data contain 400,000 or so distinct CDR3 sequences, roughly a quarter of them seen just once; the ten biggest clones take up roughly 26%. The sample's time point: persistent/refractory GD, antithyroid drugs over 5 years with positive TRAb. Construction of the TCR library relied on RNA isolated from PBMCs. The patients were drawn from one endocrinology department in Xi'an, China. A peripheral blood sample, around 8.5 milliliters in volume, was drawn into EDTA tubes.

This sequence originates from a female donor with Graves disease. The chain recombines TRBV7-9 with TRBJ2-7; perhaps TRBD1 as D (6 bases). Sequencing was performed on peripheral blood mononuclear cells (PBMCs), taken when the disease was refractory, from a patient treated with antithyroid drugs. Here the CDR3 DNA reads TGTGCCGGCAGCTCGGACAGCTCCTACGAGCAGTACTTC. It translates to CAGSSDSSYEQYF. Full variable domain (remainder filled in from reference TRBV7-9 and TRBJ2-7): DTGVSQNPRHKITKRGQNVTFRCDPISEHNRLYWYRQTLGQGPEFLTYFQNEAQLEKSRLLSDRFSAERPKGSFSTLEIQRTEQGDSAMYLCAGSSDSSYEQYFGPGTRLTVT.